Following are 19 T cell receptor beta chains from one sample sequenced in a study of blood T cell repertoires in COVID-19 (dated by TCRdb to between 2020 and 2021). Libraries were made using the immunoSEQ multiplex PCR assay. TCRdb mirrors the immuneACCESS table, restricted to in-frame sequences. Some clones are absent from its copies; in checked studies, under half trace to an unresolved V gene, and the reason for the others is unknown. This sample gives a few hundred thousand clones in total; 75% to 90% of them show up just once. 7.1% of the sample belongs to the ten largest clones. What was sequenced was peripheral blood. These receptor sequences come from a woman between 55 and 75 years old with COVID-19, enrolled during active disease.

The genes are TRBV7-8 and TRBJ2-1, with D perhaps matching TRBD1 (6 bases). Germline V gives CDR1 SGHVS, CDR2 FQNEAQ. V was shortened by 5 bases and J by 7 bases, with 18 bases between the two germline ends. The CDR3 runs 15 residues. The CDR3 loop reads CASSPTYRVSNEQFF. Written as DNA, the CDR3 is TGTGCCAGCAGCCCAACGTACAGGGTTTCGAATGAGCAGTTCTTC.

V usage is TRBV9 and J usage is TRBJ1-2; 7 nucleotides agree with TRBD1. The CDR3 extends over 13 amino acids. Looked up from germline, CDR1 is SGDLS and CDR2 is YYNGEE. V trimming: 4 bases; J trimming: 9 bases; junction bases outside the gene matches: 9. This chain's CDR3 is CASSPALTGRYTF. CDR3 in DNA: TGTGCCAGCAGCCCAGCTCTGACAGGGCGCTACACCTTC.

This chain uses TRBV7-2 with TRBJ1-1; TRBD1 might be the D (5 bases). V lost 5 bases and J lost 0, with 10 bases in between. This CDR3 is built from 14 residues. Germline CDR1 SGHTA, CDR2 FQGNSA. The CDR3 is CASSKGLLNTEAFF. The DNA for the CDR3 is TGTGCCAGCAGCAAGGGACTGCTGAACACTGAAGCTTTCTTT.

This chain connects TRBV6-5 to TRBJ1-1; D unclear. CDR1 and CDR2 from the germline V gene are MNHEY and SVGAGI. The CDR3 has 15 residues. V lost 6 bases and J 0 bases, leaving 14 bases between the germline ends. CDR3 nucleotide sequence: TGTGCCAGCAGGCCATCCAGAACGTTGAACACTGAAGCTTTCTTT. Amino acid sequence: CASRPSRTLNTEAFF.

The chain carries TRBV6-5 and TRBJ2-5; maybe TRBD2 (6 bases). Trimming stripped 8 bases from V and 3 bases from J, with 16 bases between. Germline CDR1 and CDR2: MNHEY and SVGAGI. The CDR3 sequence is 14 residues long. CDR3 loop: CASLRGGTEETQYF. CDR3 sequence (DNA): TGTGCCAGCCTCCGCGGAGGGACCGAAGAGACCCAGTACTTC.

This chain connects TRBV27 to TRBJ1-6, with 7 bases fitting TRBD1. After removal of 4 bases from V and 10 bases from J, the junction contained 7 bases not matched to a gene. Germline V lookup: CDR1 MNHEY, CDR2 SMNVEV (reference sequence). There are 14 residues in the CDR3. The CDR3 bases are TGTGCCAGCAGTTACCAGGGGGGAGACTCACCCCTCCACTTT. Translating gives CASSYQGGDSPLHF.

The chain uses TRBV20-1 and TRBJ2-1; 7 positions agree with TRBD1. Trimming took 5 bases from V and 3 from J; bases not matched to a gene: 7. Germline V lookup: CDR1 DFQATT, CDR2 SNEGSKA (reference sequence). This CDR3 has 14 amino acids. CDR3 nucleotide sequence: TGCAGTGCTGGTGAGGGGGCAGGCTACAATGAGCAGTTCTTC. Amino acid sequence: CSAGEGAGYNEQFF.

This clone has a single count. This sequence joins TRBV7-2 and TRBJ2-5; D not certain. The V gene's germline CDR1 is SGHTA and CDR2 FQGNSA. Trimming took off 3 bases at V and 2 bases at J, with 7 bases between the two ends. The CDR3 runs to 13 residues. This chain's CDR3 is CASSFGRQETQYF. The DNA of the CDR3 is TGTGCCAGCAGCTTTGGCAGACAAGAGACCCAGTACTTC.

In its sample, this clone was seen once. The rearrangement joins TRBV19 to TRBJ2-2, with D maybe TRBD2 (5 bases). The CDR3 is made up of 15 amino acids. The ends were cut back, 3 bases at V and 2 bases at J, with 10 bases in the middle. Germline CDR1 is LNHDA and CDR2 is SQIVND (reference sequence). CDR3 nucleotides: TGTGCCAGTAGTATCGGCACGGGAAACACCGGGGAGCTGTTTTTT. Translating it yields CASSIGTGNTGELFF. The whole variable domain, filled in from reference TRBV19 and TRBJ2-2, reads DGGITQSPKYLFRKEGQNVTLSCEQNLNHDAMYWYRQDPGQGLRLIYYSQIVNDFQKGDIAEGYSVSREKKESFPLTVTSAQKNPTAFYLCASSIGTGNTGELFFGEGSRLTVL.

The table lists this clone with a count of one. The chain has TRBV4-3 and TRBJ2-7; D uncertain. The CDR3 length is 15 residues. Germline lookup yields CDR1 LGHNA and CDR2 YSLEER. The V end was cut by 3 bases, the J end by 4 bases, with 16 bases between. DNA for the CDR3: TGCGCCAGCAGCCACGGTAGAGGTCAGTTGTACGAGCAGTACTTC. Protein product: CASSHGRGQLYEQYF.

The chain employs TRBV10-3 and TRBJ2-7; a possible D gene is TRBD1 (5 bases). V was clipped by 9 bases and J by 2 bases, with 14 bases between them. This CDR3 spans 13 amino acids. The germline CDR1 and CDR2 sequences are ENHRY and SYGVKD. DNA of the CDR3: TGTGCCATTCCAGGGAAAGTAGCCTACGAGCAGTACTTC. Amino acid sequence: CAIPGKVAYEQYF.

The chain is built from TRBV7-8 and TRBJ1-1; TRBD1 agrees at 7 bases. V lost 5 bases, J lost 10 bases, and 10 bases stayed unmatched. The CDR3 loop spans 13 amino acids. Germline V gene lookup returns CDR1 SGHVS and CDR2 FQNEAQ. CDR3: CASSPYEQGRAFF. For the CDR3, the DNA is TGTGCCAGCAGCCCCTACGAACAGGGGAGAGCTTTCTTT.

This chain uses TRBV3-1 (or the pseudogene TRBV3-2) with TRBJ1-6, with TRBD1 as a possible D gene (6 bases). The CDR3 is 16 amino acids. Per germline, CDR1 LGHDT and CDR2 YNNKEL (reference sequence). V lost 1 base and J lost 7, with 14 bases in between. CDR3 bases: TGTGCCAGCAGCCAAGGCAGGGGCGCTGGGAATTCACCCCTCCACTTT. Amino acids: CASSQGRGAGNSPLHF.

V gene TRBV10-3 combines with J gene TRBJ2-3, with 9 bases aligning to TRBD2. Germline V lookup: CDR1 ENHRY, CDR2 SYGVKD. The CDR3 spans 20 residues. Trimming took 0 bases from V and 4 from J; bases not matched to a gene: 17. CDR3 nucleotides: TGTGCCATCAGTGAGTCTGATTATGGCGGGGGGGCGACGACGGCAGATACGCAGTATTTT. Translated: CAISESDYGGGATTADTQYF.

The chain couples TRBV7-3 to TRBJ2-2; 8 bases fit TRBD2. This CDR3 contains 16 residues. Trimming cost V 2 bases and J 5 bases; bases outside gene matches: 7. Germline V gives CDR1 SGHTA, CDR2 FQGTGA. DNA of the CDR3: TGTGCCAGCAGCTTATTCGAGCGGGGGTTAACCGGGGAGCTGTTTTTT. Amino acid sequence: CASSLFERGLTGELFF.

The chain joins TRBV12-5 to TRBJ1-4; no definite D call. Trimming took 0 bases from V and 14 from J, leaving 13 bases between them. CDR1 LGHNT and CDR2 FRNRAP come from the germline V gene. The CDR3 is 13 residues long. The CDR3 loop is CASGLVDTAFLFF. The CDR3 bases are TGTGCTAGTGGTTTGGTAGACACAGCCTTTCTGTTTTTT.

This chain connects TRBV6-5 to TRBJ2-7; the match to TRBD1 covers 9 bases. CDR1 and CDR2 from the germline V gene are MNHEY and SVGAGI. The length of the CDR3 is 15 residues. After removal of 0 bases from V and 3 bases from J, the junction contained 3 bases not matched to a gene. CDR3 nucleotides: TGTGCCAGCAGTTACTCGGGACAGGGTTACTACGAGCAGTACTTC. This gives the protein CASSYSGQGYYEQYF.

The chain joins TRBV5-3 to TRBJ2-7, with D unclear. TRBV5-3 is placed among ORFs of uncertain function. The length of the CDR3 is 13 residues. Trimming left V 2 bases short and J 2 bases short, with 8 bases between. Written as DNA, the CDR3 is TGTGCCAGAAGCTTACCAGATACCTACGAGCAGTACTTC. Amino acid sequence: CARSLPDTYEQYF.

The chain joins TRBV5-6 to TRBJ1-3, with D unresolved. This CDR3 is built from 14 residues. Germline V gene sequence: CDR1 SGHDT, CDR2 YYEEEE. Trimming took off 0 bases at V and 3 bases at J, with 7 bases between the two ends. The CDR3 here is CASSLARYGNTIYF. In nucleotides, the CDR3 is TGTGCCAGCAGCTTGGCCCGGTATGGAAACACCATATATTTT. The whole variable domain, remainder taken from reference TRBV5-6 and TRBJ1-3, is DAGVTQSPTHLIKTRGQQVTLRCSPKSGHDTVSWYQQALGQGPQFIFQYYEEEERQRGNFPDRFSGHQFPNYSSELNVNALLLGDSALYLCASSLARYGNTIYFGEGSWLTVV.